The 27 T cell receptor beta chains given below trace back to one sample, sequenced in a study of blood T cell repertoires in COVID-19. Clones were sequenced by immunoSEQ multiplex PCR, and TCRdb holds only the in-frame ones, with some missing. Among 80,000 to 100,000 clones listed, about 79% were seen once. The source material was peripheral blood. The receptors shown here come from a human donor in a cohort sampled during active COVID-19.

This chain joins TRBV4-1 and TRBJ1-1; 7 bases are a match to TRBD1. CDR1 and CDR2 (germline): MGHRA, YSYEKL. J lost 7 bases, V lost 3 bases, and 2 bases had no gene match. This CDR3 contains 12 residues. The CDR3 loop is CASSHPGGEAFF. The CDR3 nucleotides read TGCGCCAGCAGCCACCCAGGGGGTGAAGCTTTCTTT.

The rearrangement uses TRBV5-5 and TRBJ2-3; 9 bases are shared with TRBD2. After removal of 0 bases from V and 5 bases from J, the junction contained 4 bases not matched to a gene. The CDR3 is 15 residues long. The germline V gene encodes CDR1 SGHKS and CDR2 YYEKEE (reference sequence). The DNA for the CDR3 is TGTGCCAGCAGCTTGGTGGCGGGAGGGCAAGATACGCAGTATTTT. This encodes CASSLVAGGQDTQYF.

This clone was seen more than once but under ten times. The CDR3 coding sequence is TGTGCCAGTAGTATCGGTTTCAGGTACGAGCAGTACTTC. As protein: CASSIGFRYEQYF. This chain connects TRBV19 to TRBJ2-7; D gene ambiguous. The CDR3 sequence is 13 residues long. CDR1 is LNHDA and CDR2 is SQIVND in the germline V gene (reference sequence). V was clipped by 3 bases and J by 4 bases, with 10 bases between them.

This chain uses TRBV7-2 with TRBJ2-4; the match to TRBD2 covers 13 bases. The CDR3 sequence is 19 residues long. Looked up from germline, CDR1 is SGHTA and CDR2 is FQGNSA. Trimming took 3 bases from V and 4 from J; bases not matched to a gene: 12. This CDR3 reads CASSFSPPTSGGAKNIQYF. The CDR3 DNA reads TGTGCCAGCAGCTTCTCACCCCCAACTAGCGGGGGGGCTAAAAACATTCAGTACTTC.

The chain is built from TRBV5-1 and TRBJ2-7, with 7 bases lining up with TRBD1. V gave up 0 bases and J gave up 6 bases; unmatched junction bases: 0. This CDR3 is built from 12 residues. Germline CDR1 and CDR2: SGHRS and YFSETQ. DNA for the CDR3: TGCGCCAGCAGCTTGGACAGGGGCGAGCAGTACGTC. This encodes CASSLDRGEQYV.

This sequence joins TRBV28 and TRBJ2-7, with D possibly TRBD2 on 5 matching bases. Deletions cut 1 base from V and 2 bases from J, with 15 bases between. The CDR3 has 16 residues. Germline V CDR1 and CDR2: MDHEN, SYDVKM. In DNA, the CDR3 is TGTGCCAGCAGTTTATCCCCGGGGTGGGGTCCCTACGAGCAGTACTTC. Amino acids: CASSLSPGWGPYEQYF.

The rearrangement uses TRBV19 and TRBJ1-1; D unclear. Germline V gene sequence: CDR1 LNHDA, CDR2 SQIVND (reference sequence). The CDR3 length is 14 residues. Trimming removed 6 bases at V and 1 base at J, with 12 bases between. The CDR3 loop reads CASSPRGGNTEAFF. CDR3 sequence (DNA): TGTGCCAGTAGCCCACGGGGAGGGAACACTGAAGCTTTCTTT.

The J gene is TRBJ2-7, the V gene TRBV14; TRBD1 agrees at 8 bases. Germline V CDR1 and CDR2: SGHDN, FVKESK. V gave up 3 bases and J gave up 7 bases; unmatched junction bases: 8. The CDR3 extends over 14 amino acids. CDR3 sequence: CASSQVGQGLEQYF. CDR3 coding DNA: TGTGCCAGCAGCCAGGTAGGACAGGGTTTGGAGCAGTACTTC.

V usage is TRBV30 and J usage is TRBJ1-1, with D unclear. CDR3 length: 16 amino acids. CDR1 and CDR2 (germline): GTSNPN, SVGIG (reference sequence). The ends were cut back, 0 bases at V and 5 bases at J, with 19 bases in the middle. Written as DNA, the CDR3 is TGTGCCTGGAGTGTTTTTATCTCGGGGTTAGGGACTGAAGCTTTCTTT. Translated: CAWSVFISGLGTEAFF. Looking up the rest from reference TRBV30 and TRBJ1-1 gives the full variable domain: SQTIHQWPATLVQPVGSPLSLECTVEGTSNPNLYWYRQAAGRGLQLLFYSVGIGQISSEVPQNLSASRPQDRQFILSSKKLLLSDSGFYLCAWSVFISGLGTEAFFGQGTRLTVV.

The J gene is TRBJ2-6, the V gene TRBV10-3; 7 bases map to TRBD1. The V and J ends lost 10 bases and 0 bases, in that order; junction bases with no gene match: 12. Germline CDR1 and CDR2: ENHRY and SYGVKD. There are 17 residues in the CDR3. CDR3 region: CATTSDRTLSGANVLTF. CDR3 DNA sequence: TGTGCCACAACTTCGGACAGGACCCTCTCTGGGGCCAACGTCCTGACTTTC.

The genes are TRBV6-6 and TRBJ2-1, with 9 nucleotides matching TRBD2. This CDR3 comprises 15 residues. The V gene's germline CDR1 is MNHNY and CDR2 SVGAGI (reference sequence). The V and J ends lost 2 bases and 9 bases, in that order; junction bases with no gene match: 8. The CDR3 nucleotides are TGTGCCAGCAGTTACGGCGGGGGGGGTCTTAGTGAGCAGTTCTTC. It encodes CASSYGGGGLSEQFF.

The chain uses TRBV7-2 and TRBJ2-7; TRBD2 aligns across 8 bases. The CDR3 runs 14 residues. Germline CDR1 is SGHTA and CDR2 is FQGNSA. After removal of 2 bases from V and 2 bases from J, the junction contained 2 bases not matched to a gene. The DNA for the CDR3 is TGTGCCAGCAGCTTAACGGGACTAGCCTACGAGCAGTACTTC. Translation: CASSLTGLAYEQYF.

The chain is built from TRBV5-7 and TRBJ2-5; maybe TRBD1 (5 bases). TRBV5-7 is an ORF for which the function is uncertain. V gave up 0 bases and J gave up 5 bases, with 14 bases separating them. CDR3 size: 15 residues. The CDR3 loop reads CASSLEGRVYETQYF. The DNA for the CDR3 is TGTGCCAGCAGCTTGGAAGGCAGGGTGTATGAGACCCAGTACTTC.

Concerning this clone itself: A read error is possible here, since a much larger clone lies one base away. V is TRBV5-1 and J is TRBJ1-1, with a possible D match to TRBD1 (6 bases). Germline assignment: CDR1 SGHRS and CDR2 YFSETQ. CDR3 size: 16 residues. The CDR3 DNA reads as TGCGCCAGCAGCTTGGCCACGACAGGCTTTGACACTAAAGCTTTCTTT. It codes for CASSLATTGFDTKAFF.

The chain joins TRBV11-3 to TRBJ2-3; D perhaps matches TRBD2 (6 bases). The CDR3 has 15 residues. V gave up 6 bases and J gave up 3 bases, with 16 bases separating them. Germline CDR1 reads SGHNT; CDR2 reads YENEEA. Here the CDR3 DNA reads TGTGCCAGCAGTCCTTGGGGGGAGTCTACAGATACGCAGTATTTT. Its translation: CASSPWGESTDTQYF.

The J gene is TRBJ2-7, the V gene TRBV6-2 or TRBV6-3, with 7 bases aligning to TRBD2. J gave up 1 base and V 0 bases, and 6 bases lay outside the gene matches. The CDR3 contains 16 residues. The germline V gene encodes CDR1 MNHEY and CDR2 SVGEGT. The CDR3 sequence is CASSYSDSGLSYEQYV. The CDR3 nucleotides read TGTGCCAGCAGTTACTCGGATAGCGGGTTATCCTACGAGCAGTACGTC.

This sequence joins TRBV6-2 or TRBV6-3 and TRBJ1-2; 7 positions agree with TRBD1. Germline V gene lookup returns CDR1 MNHEY and CDR2 SVGEGT. V dropped 2 bases and J dropped 6; count of bases not matched to a gene: 18. The CDR3 extends over 18 amino acids. The CDR3 DNA reads TGTGCCAGCAGTTACCCCGACGAGACAGGGATATACCTAGATGGCTACACCTTC. The encoded protein is CASSYPDETGIYLDGYTF.

V usage is TRBV28 and J usage is TRBJ1-2; no definite D call. Trimming cost V 4 bases and J 3 bases, with 21 bases left between them. Germline V lookup: CDR1 MDHEN, CDR2 SYDVKM. There are 17 residues in the CDR3. The CDR3 DNA reads as TGTGCCAGCAGTTCTAGTAACACCCCCACGGCCTACTATGGCTACACCTTC. It is translated as CASSSSNTPTAYYGYTF.

The rearrangement joins TRBV7-3 to TRBJ2-5, with 9 bases that match TRBD2. The CDR3 covers 14 residues. With V trimmed by 0 bases and J by 4 bases, 0 bases remained unmatched. The germline CDR1 and CDR2 sequences are SGHTA and FQGTGA. The CDR3 DNA follows: TGTGCCAGCAGCTTAACTAGCGGGGGAGAGACCCAGTACTTC. Translation gives CASSLTSGGETQYF.

This chain joins TRBV6-5 and TRBJ1-1; D possibly corresponds to TRBD1 (5 bases). CDR1 is MNHEY, CDR2 SVGAGI, per germline. Trimming took 0 bases from V and 1 from J, leaving 9 bases between them. CDR3 length equals 15 residues. This chain's CDR3 is CASSYSGLTNTEAFF. In nucleotides, the CDR3 is TGTGCCAGCAGTTACTCGGGACTTACGAACACTGAAGCTTTCTTT.

This clone was detected a few times. The V call is TRBV7-9, the J call TRBJ2-5; D unresolved. V was trimmed by 10 bases and J by 5 bases, leaving 17 bases between them. The CDR3 is 13 amino acids. CDR1 and CDR2 (germline): SEHNR, FQNEAQ (reference sequence). CDR3 region: CATEELGRETQYF. The CDR3, as DNA: TGTGCCACAGAAGAATTGGGCAGGGAGACCCAGTACTTC.

V usage is TRBV2 and J usage is TRBJ1-1; 8 bases map to TRBD1. The CDR3 length is 12 residues. Trimming removed 7 bases from V and 3 bases from J; junction bases left unmatched: 1. Germline CDR1 reads SNHLY; CDR2 reads FYNNEI. DNA of the CDR3: TGTGCCAGCAAGGGACAGGACACTGAAGCTTTCTTT. Translation gives CASKGQDTEAFF.

The chain employs TRBV18 and TRBJ2-2; TRBD2 matches 14 bases. The germline gives CDR1 KGHSH, CDR2 LQKENI. V lost 4 bases, J lost 0 bases, and 4 bases stayed unmatched. The CDR3 spans 18 residues. CDR3 nucleotide sequence: TGTGCCAGCTCACTGGGACTAGCGGGAGAGCCGAACACCGGGGAGCTGTTTTTT. Protein product: CASSLGLAGEPNTGELFF. Combining the CDR3 with reference TRBV18 and TRBJ2-2 gives the whole variable domain NAGVMQNPRHLVRRRGQEARLRCSPMKGHSHVYWYRQLPEEGLKFMVYLQKENIIDESGMPKERFSAEFPKEGPSILRIQQVVRGDSAAYFCASSLGLAGEPNTGELFFGEGSRLTVL.

The rearrangement joins TRBV5-5 to TRBJ2-1; the D is unclear. Trimming removed 5 bases at V and 6 bases at J, with 12 bases between. Per the germline V gene, CDR1 is SGHKS and CDR2 is YYEKEE (reference sequence). This CDR3 spans 13 amino acids. The CDR3 spells CASSSRYSNEQFF. For the CDR3, the DNA is TGTGCCAGCAGTTCTCGTTACAGCAATGAGCAGTTCTTC.

This clone was detected ten times or more. In the same sample, other DNA sequences code for this CDR3. The CDR3 loop is CASSQLAGVSTDTQYF. CDR3 DNA sequence: TGCGCCAGCAGCCAACTAGCGGGGGTGAGCACAGATACGCAGTATTTT. This chain connects TRBV4-1 to TRBJ2-3, with 10 bases fitting TRBD2. The length of the CDR3 is 16 residues. Unmatched junction bases numbered 2, after V lost 2 bases and J lost 0 bases. Germline V gene data show CDR1 as MGHRA and CDR2 as YSYEKL.

The rearrangement links TRBV3-1 (or the pseudogene TRBV3-2) to TRBJ1-2, with TRBD1 matching over 7 bases. In germline, CDR1 is LGHDT, CDR2 YNNKEL (reference sequence). The CDR3 extends over 14 amino acids. The V and J ends lost 3 bases and 6 bases, in that order; junction bases with no gene match: 7. CDR3 nucleotide sequence: TGTGCCAGCAGCCAGGGGGACAGCGCTCATGGCTACACCTTC. Its protein is CASSQGDSAHGYTF.

This clone was counted a few times. The chain is built from TRBV7-8 and TRBJ2-1; 10 nucleotides align to TRBD2. Germline values: CDR1 SGHVS, CDR2 FQNEAQ. This CDR3 is 17 amino acids long. Trimming removed 5 bases from V and 4 bases from J; junction bases left unmatched: 11. The CDR3 spells CASSARASSGSYNEQFF. Here the CDR3 DNA reads TGTGCCAGCAGCGCCCGAGCCTCTAGCGGGAGTTACAATGAGCAGTTCTTC. Using reference TRBV7-8 and TRBJ2-1 for the parts outside the CDR3, the full variable domain is GAGVSQSPRYKVAKRGQDVALRCDPISGHVSLFWYQQALGQGPEFLTYFQNEAQLDKSGLPSDRFFAERPEGSVSTLKIQRTQQEDSAVYLCASSARASSGSYNEQFFGPGTRLTVL.